These 13 T cell receptor beta chains originate from one sample sequenced in a study of CD8 T cells in ankylosing spondylitis. Study observations and caveats: Typical of ankylosing spondylitis blood, it appeared, was a TCR beta motif of eight highly homologous variants.

TCRdb reanalysed the 5' RACE reads using MiXCR and keeps one entry per CDR3 protein. The data contain about 390,000 distinct CDR3 sequences, around 22% of them singletons. For these receptors, no antigen is known. The material sequenced was blood, either unsorted or a sorted T cell fraction (not recorded which). These TCRs come from a male donor with ankylosing spondylitis.

The chain employs TRBV25-1 and TRBJ2-1; a possible D gene is TRBD2 (6 bases). Germline V CDR1 and CDR2: MGHDK, SYGVNS. The CDR3 has 16 amino acids. V was trimmed by 3 bases and J by 11 bases, leaving 23 bases between them. CDR3 amino acids: CASSDIGGTAFYQQFF. CDR3 DNA: TGTGCCAGCAGTGATATCGGCGGGACCGCCTTTTATCAGCAGTTCTTC.

This clonotype has ten or more counts. The V and J genes are TRBV20-1 and TRBJ1-5, with D tentatively TRBD1 (5 bases). This CDR3 has 16 residues. V was pared by 5 bases and J by 0 bases, with 17 bases between. CDR1 and CDR2 from the germline V gene are DFQATT and SNEGSKA (reference sequence). Written as DNA, the CDR3 is TGCAGTGCTCCCACGCCAGGGCTATATAGCAATCAGCCCCAGCATTTT. As protein: CSAPTPGLYSNQPQHF.

This clonotype has more than one count but fewer than ten. The J gene is TRBJ1-5, the V gene TRBV14, with D maybe TRBD1 (5 bases). This CDR3 has 13 amino acids. CDR1 is SGHDN, CDR2 FVKESK, per germline. The V gene lost 3 bases and the J gene lost 8 bases, with 11 bases spanning the gap. CDR3: CASSQYRGEPQHF. The DNA for the CDR3 is TGTGCCAGCAGCCAGTATAGGGGAGAGCCCCAGCATTTT. Looking up the rest from reference TRBV14 and TRBJ1-5 gives the full variable domain: EAGVTQFPSHSVIEKGQTVTLRCDPISGHDNLYWYRRVMGKEIKFLLHFVKESKQDESGMPNNRFLAERTGGTYSTLKVQPAELEDSGVYFCASSQYRGEPQHFGDGTRLSIL.

This clonotype was seen at least ten times. The rearrangement links TRBV5-1 to TRBJ2-5; D is possibly TRBD1 (6 bases). This CDR3 is built from 13 residues. Trimming left V 7 bases short and J 4 bases short, with 14 bases between. Germline V gene sequence: CDR1 SGHRS, CDR2 YFSETQ. DNA of the CDR3: TGCGCCAGCTTCCCCCAAGGGGGAGAGACCCAGTACTTC. Amino acids: CASFPQGGETQYF.

This clonotype was detected only a few times. V usage is TRBV7-8 and J usage is TRBJ2-5; TRBD1 aligns across 7 bases. The CDR3 extends over 16 amino acids. V lost 4 bases, J lost 4 bases, and 12 bases stayed unmatched. Germline lookup yields CDR1 SGHVS and CDR2 FQNEAQ. CDR3 loop: CASSSSRDSRRETQYF. The CDR3 DNA sequence: TGTGCCAGCAGCTCCTCCCGGGACAGTAGAAGAGAGACCCAGTACTTC.

The genes are TRBV27 and TRBJ2-7; D gene ambiguous. CDR1 MNHEY and CDR2 SMNVEV come from the germline V gene (reference sequence). This CDR3 is 13 amino acids long. Trimming took 6 bases from V and 2 from J, leaving 11 bases between them. This chain's CDR3 is CASRTAGAYEQYF. CDR3 DNA: TGTGCCAGCAGGACCGCAGGCGCCTACGAGCAGTACTTC.

In this sample, this clonotype turned up a few times. This chain connects TRBV5-1 to TRBJ2-6; D gene unclear. V gave up 4 bases and J gave up 2 bases, with 13 bases separating them. The CDR3 extends over 16 amino acids. Germline loops: CDR1 SGHRS, CDR2 YFSETQ. CDR3 nucleotides: TGCGCCAGCAGCCCCGCTCCCGAGCCTGGGGCCAACGTCCTGACTTTC. Translated, it gives CASSPAPEPGANVLTF. The whole variable domain, remainder taken from reference TRBV5-1 and TRBJ2-6, is KAGVTQTPRYLIKTRGQQVTLSCSPISGHRSVSWYQQTPGQGLQFLFEYFSETQRNKGNFPGRFSGRQFSNSRSEMNVSTLELGDSALYLCASSPAPEPGANVLTFGAGSRLTVL.

V usage is TRBV20-1 and J usage is TRBJ2-7; 12 positions agree with TRBD2. J gave up 5 bases and V 6 bases, and 17 bases lay outside the gene matches. The CDR3 length is 17 residues. Germline V gene lookup returns CDR1 DFQATT and CDR2 SNEGSKA (reference sequence). The CDR3, as DNA: TGCAGTGCCGCGCTAGCGGGAGGGCGAACCCCGAAACACGAGCAGTACTTC. It translates to CSAALAGGRTPKHEQYF.

The chain combines TRBV5-6 with TRBJ2-1, with D possibly matching TRBD2 (5 bases). CDR1 SGHDT and CDR2 YYEEEE come from the germline V gene. The V and J ends lost 4 bases and 13 bases respectively, with 18 bases between them. The CDR3 loop spans 13 amino acids. The CDR3 DNA is TGTGCCAGCAGCGGGATACTAGTCATCACCCAGTTCTTC. Translating it yields CASSGILVITQFF.

The rearrangement joins TRBV4-2 to TRBJ2-5, with D tentatively TRBD2 (6 bases). This CDR3 is 16 amino acids long. CDR1 and CDR2 (germline): LGHNA, YNFKEQ. V was clipped by 0 bases and J by 2 bases, with 13 bases between them. The CDR3 coding sequence is TGTGCCAGCAGCCAAGATGGTGGCCGGGGGCAAGAGACCCAGTACTTC. This gives the protein CASSQDGGRGQETQYF.

V gene TRBV5-1 combines with J gene TRBJ2-5, with 9 positions matching TRBD2. J lost 5 bases, V lost 7 bases, and 12 bases had no gene match. The germline gives CDR1 SGHRS, CDR2 YFSETQ. The CDR3 is made up of 15 amino acids. CDR3 nucleotide sequence: TGCGCCAGCTCATCAGGCGGGAGGGCCGTGGAGACCCAGTACTTC. It specifies CASSSGGRAVETQYF.

This clonotype was counted between two and nine times. V and J are TRBV5-1 and TRBJ1-5; D call uncertain. This CDR3 has 15 amino acids. Trimming took off 2 bases at V and 5 bases at J, with 14 bases between the two ends. Per germline, CDR1 SGHRS and CDR2 YFSETQ. The CDR3 is CASSLEGGYYQPQHF. The CDR3 nucleotides read TGCGCCAGCAGCTTAGAGGGCGGCTACTATCAGCCCCAGCATTTT.

The V and J genes are TRBV28 and TRBJ2-6; 11 bases agree with TRBD1. Germline-derived CDR1 and CDR2 are MDHEN and SYDVKM. J gave up 1 base and V 3 bases, and 8 bases lay outside the gene matches. This CDR3 is built from 19 residues. This CDR3 is CASSFQGQGDGSGANVLTF. CDR3 nucleotide sequence: TGTGCCAGCAGTTTTCAGGGACAGGGGGACGGATCTGGGGCCAACGTCCTGACTTTC.